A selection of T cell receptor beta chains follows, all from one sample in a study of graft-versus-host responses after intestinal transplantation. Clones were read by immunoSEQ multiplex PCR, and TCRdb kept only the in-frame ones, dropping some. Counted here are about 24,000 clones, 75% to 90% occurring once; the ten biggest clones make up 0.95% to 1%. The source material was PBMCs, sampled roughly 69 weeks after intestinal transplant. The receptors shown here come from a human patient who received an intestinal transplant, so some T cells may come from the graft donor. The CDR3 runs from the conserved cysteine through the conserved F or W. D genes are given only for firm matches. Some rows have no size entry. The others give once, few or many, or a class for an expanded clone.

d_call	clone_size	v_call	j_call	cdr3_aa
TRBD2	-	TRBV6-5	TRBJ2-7	CASSFGASGYEQYF
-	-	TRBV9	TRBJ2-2	CASSVYAEGTGELFF
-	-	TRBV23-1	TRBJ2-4	CASSQSPGKNIQYF
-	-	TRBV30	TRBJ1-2	CAWSLLNRGYTF
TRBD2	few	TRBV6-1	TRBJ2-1	CASSEYAGVSYNEQFF
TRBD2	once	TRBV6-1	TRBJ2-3	CASSLAGGPYDTQYF
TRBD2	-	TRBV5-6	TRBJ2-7	CASSPWGRGRRSYEQYF
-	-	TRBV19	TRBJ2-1	CASSPLLGYEQFF
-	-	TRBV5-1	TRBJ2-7	CASSLMADYEQYF
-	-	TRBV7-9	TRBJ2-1	CASSFRGTIGNEQFF
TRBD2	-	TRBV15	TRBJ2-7	CATSRGLAENQQYF
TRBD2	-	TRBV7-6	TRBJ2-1	CASSRSARELVGEQFF
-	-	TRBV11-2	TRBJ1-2	CASSLSSGYGYTF
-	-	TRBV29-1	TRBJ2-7	CSVARINEQYF
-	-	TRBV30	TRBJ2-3	CAWKPGYPTDTQYF
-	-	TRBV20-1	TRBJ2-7	CSALQSYEQYF
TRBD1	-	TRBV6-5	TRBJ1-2	CASTRTQGAGSGYTF
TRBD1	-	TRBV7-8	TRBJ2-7	CASSLEGTGAYEQYF
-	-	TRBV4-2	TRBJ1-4	CASSLGRGKGEKLFF
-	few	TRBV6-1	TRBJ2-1	CASGGLFNEQFF
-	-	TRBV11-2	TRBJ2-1	CASSLWPGAYNEQFF
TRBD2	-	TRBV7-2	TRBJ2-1	CASSSLAGTENEQFF